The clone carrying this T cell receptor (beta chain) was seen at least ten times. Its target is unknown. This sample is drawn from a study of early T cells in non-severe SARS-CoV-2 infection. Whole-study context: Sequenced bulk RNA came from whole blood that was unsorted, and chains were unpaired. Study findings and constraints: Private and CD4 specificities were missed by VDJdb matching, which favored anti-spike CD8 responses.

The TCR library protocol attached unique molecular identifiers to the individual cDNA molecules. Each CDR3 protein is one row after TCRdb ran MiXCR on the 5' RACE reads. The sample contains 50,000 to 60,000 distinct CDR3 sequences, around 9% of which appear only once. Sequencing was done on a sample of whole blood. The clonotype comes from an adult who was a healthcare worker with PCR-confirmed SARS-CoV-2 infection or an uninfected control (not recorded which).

CDR3 loop: CASGYVGLAGAPSTDTQYF. CDR3 sequence (DNA): TGTGCCAGCGGATACGTAGGACTAGCGGGGGCTCCTAGCACAGATACGCAGTATTTT. The V gene is TRBV3-1, the J gene TRBJ2-3, with 13 bases lining up with TRBD2. Germline CDR1 reads LGHDT; CDR2 reads YNNKEL (reference sequence). J lost 0 bases, V lost 8 bases, and 14 bases had no gene match. The CDR3 runs to 19 residues.